This is a list of T cell receptor beta chains from one sample in a study of PD-1 blockade in classical Hodgkin lymphoma. Sequencing used immunoSEQ multiplex PCR; TCRdb keeps in-frame clones, though not all of them. The table lists 35,000 to 50,000 clones, 66% of them singletons, with 2.5% to 3.5% in the top ten. The source was peripheral blood mononuclear cells (PBMCs), collected before the fourth cycle of nivolumab. Source of these receptors: a human donor with classical Hodgkin lymphoma. The CDR3 runs from the conserved cysteine through the conserved F or W. A D gene is named only where the DNA matches it firmly. Rows may omit the clone size; those that give it use once, few, many or a size class.

V gene	D gene	J gene	clone size	CDR3 DNA	CDR3 protein
TRBV6-6	NA	TRBJ2-1	once	TGTGCCAGCAGAAGGGCCGGGACCCCGTCGTTGGGTGAGCAGTTCTTC	CASRRAGTPSLGEQFF
TRBV6-4	TRBD2	TRBJ2-1	NA	TGTGCCAGCAGTGACTCCCAGCGGGGGGGCTCCTACAATGAGCAGTTCTTC	CASSDSQRGGSYNEQFF
TRBV10-2	NA	TRBJ2-7	NA	TGCGCCAGCAGAGGTCTCTACGAGCAGTACTTC	CASRGLYEQYF
TRBV7-2	NA	TRBJ2-7	NA	TGTGCCAGCAGCTTTAGGGCTTACGAGCAGTACTTC	CASSFRAYEQYF
TRBV15	NA	TRBJ2-1	many	TGTGCCACCAGCAGCCCAAAGGGGGGGATAAGCTCCTACAATGAGCAGTTCTTC	CATSSPKGGISSYNEQFF
TRBV6-1	TRBD1	TRBJ2-7	NA	TGTGCCACGGAGGGGACAGGGGCGAGGGAGCAGTACTTC	CATEGTGAREQYF
TRBV10-3	NA	TRBJ1-6	NA	TGTGCCATCAGTGAGGCCTATTCACCCCTCCACTTT	CAISEAYSPLHF
TRBV2	NA	TRBJ2-2	NA	TGTGCCAGCAGTGACCCCTTGCGGAGGGCCGCCGGGGAGCTGTTTTTT	CASSDPLRRAAGELFF
TRBV11-2	NA	TRBJ1-1	medium-sized	TGTGCCAGCAGCTTAGTAAGCGGACAGACTGAAGCTTTCTTT	CASSLVSGQTEAFF
TRBV28	TRBD2	TRBJ2-5	many	TGTGCCAGCAGTTTTGCGGGAGGCGAGACCCAGTACTTC	CASSFAGGETQYF
TRBV10-1	NA	TRBJ2-7	NA	TGCGCCAGCAGTGAGCTTGAAGCCGGGACAGGGGGGACTAGCGGAACCTACGAGCAGTACTTC	CASSELEAGTGGTSGTYEQYF
TRBV19	NA	TRBJ2-7	NA	TGTGCCAGTAGTATCGCCTTCAATTACGAGCAGTACTTC	CASSIAFNYEQYF
TRBV7-9	NA	TRBJ2-2	NA	TGTGCCAGCAGCTTAGGAGTGGGATCCAACACCGGGGAGCTGTTTTTT	CASSLGVGSNTGELFF
TRBV5-1	TRBD2	TRBJ2-7	NA	TGCGCCAGCAGCCCTGGGACTACCTCCTACGAGCAGTACTTC	CASSPGTTSYEQYF
TRBV6-1	TRBD1	TRBJ2-7	once	TGTGCCAGCAGTGAAAGGATGGTTCGACAGGGCAAAATACACGAGCAGTACTTC	CASSERMVRQGKIHEQYF
TRBV11-3	NA	TRBJ2-3	NA	TGTGCCAGCAGCTTAGATGGAGGACGGGAAGATACGCAGTATTTT	CASSLDGGREDTQYF
TRBV11-3	NA	TRBJ2-3	NA	TGTGCCAGCACCCCTGGACCAGCTAGCACAGATACGCAGTATTTT	CASTPGPASTDTQYF
TRBV4-2	TRBD2	TRBJ2-2	many	TGTGCCAGCAGCCGAGAACTAGCGGGAGTTGAGACCGGGGAGCTGTTTTTT	CASSRELAGVETGELFF
TRBV9	NA	TRBJ2-1	NA	TGTGCCAGCAGCGTAAGCGGAAGCTCCTACAATGAGCAGTTCTTC	CASSVSGSSYNEQFF
TRBV6-5	TRBD2	TRBJ2-1	few	TGTGCCAGCAGTTACACAAGGACTAGCGGCTACAATGAGCAGTTCTTC	CASSYTRTSGYNEQFF
TRBV28	NA	TRBJ1-5	once	TGTGCCAGCAGTTTAGTACCATTTTCGAGCAATCAGCCCCAGCATTTT	CASSLVPFSSNQPQHF
TRBV7-9	NA	TRBJ2-3	NA	TGTGCCAGCAGCTTCACCCTACACACAGATACGCAGTATTTT	CASSFTLHTDTQYF
TRBV4-3	NA	TRBJ2-1	NA	TGCGCCAGCAGCCTAAGGACGGGGGTGGATGAGCAGTTCTTC	CASSLRTGVDEQFF
TRBV29-1	TRBD1	TRBJ1-2	NA	TGCAGCGTTGTAGAAGGACAGGGGGATCGTGGCTACACCTTC	CSVVEGQGDRGYTF
TRBV5-6	NA	TRBJ2-6	NA	TGTGCCAGCAGCTTGTCCAGGGCTGGGGCCAACGTCCTGACTTTC	CASSLSRAGANVLTF
TRBV6-6	NA	TRBJ2-1	NA	TGTGCCAGCAGTTACTCGTTCGCGGTTCCGTACAATGAGCAGTTCTTC	CASSYSFAVPYNEQFF
TRBV19	NA	TRBJ2-5	many	TGTGCCAGTAGTACCTCACTAGTGGCAGAGACCCAGTACTTC	CASSTSLVAETQYF
TRBV2	NA	TRBJ1-3	once	TGTGCCAGCAGTGAAGCATCTAGAAACACCATATATTTT	CASSEASRNTIYF
TRBV7-2	NA	TRBJ1-5	NA	TGTGCCAGCAGCCTAGGGGAGAGGACCCAGCATTTT	CASSLGERTQHF
TRBV9	NA	TRBJ1-2	NA	TGTGCCAGCAGCGTGGACGGACTCTATGGCTACACCTTC	CASSVDGLYGYTF
TRBV7-2	TRBD1	TRBJ1-5	NA	TGTGCCAGCAGCCCAAACAGGGGCGCTCGGGCGCCCCAGCATTTT	CASSPNRGARAPQHF
TRBV27	NA	TRBJ2-7	once	TGTGCCAGCAGTTTCGGCTACGAGCAGTACTTC	CASSFGYEQYF